Presented here are 3 T cell receptor beta chains from one specimen sequenced in a study of cytomegalovirus exposure and HLA in healthy donors. PCR involved 60 Vbeta and 13 Jbeta primers. Method: immunoSEQ multiplex PCR; TCRdb's copy keeps in-frame clones and lacks some. The data hold approximately 110,000 clones, with 15% observed a single time. Material for sequencing was PBMCs. These receptors originate from a woman aged 18 to 35 in good health and CMV-seronegative.

V and J are TRBV13 and TRBJ2-3; D is unresolved. The CDR3 loop spans 16 amino acids. CDR1 is PRHDT and CDR2 is FYEKMQ in the germline V gene (reference sequence). Trimming shortened V by 3 bases and J by 0 bases, and 13 bases separated the two germline ends. DNA of the CDR3: TGTGCCAGCAGCTTGCCACTAAGGCGGAGCACAGATACGCAGTATTTT. It yields the protein CASSLPLRRSTDTQYF.

This chain connects TRBV29-1 to TRBJ1-1, with 7 bases aligning to TRBD1. The CDR3 spans 16 residues. V shed 3 bases, J shed 1 base, and the junction held 11 bases outside the gene matches. Germline V gives CDR1 SQVTM, CDR2 ANQGSEA. The CDR3 region has the DNA TGCAGCGTTGATATTGGCACAGGGGATAAGAACACTGAAGCTTTCTTT. It specifies CSVDIGTGDKNTEAFF.

In this sample, this clone turned up a few times. The rearrangement uses TRBV19 and TRBJ1-2, with 10 nucleotides matching TRBD1. Germline CDR1 is LNHDA and CDR2 is SQIVND (reference sequence). The CDR3 is 13 residues long. V trimming: 4 bases; J trimming: 11 bases; junction bases outside the gene matches: 7. In DNA, the CDR3 is TGTGCCAGTAGTAGCGTGGACAGGGGGAGGTACACCTTC. Protein sequence: CASSSVDRGRYTF.